The clone carrying this T cell receptor beta chain was detected once. The data derive from a study of blood T cell repertoires in COVID-19. Germline loops: CDR1 LNHDA, CDR2 SQIVND (reference sequence). After removal of 5 bases from V and 7 bases from J, the junction contained 5 bases not matched to a gene. The CDR3 has 13 residues. Measured with immunoSEQ multiplex PCR; TCRdb has only the in-frame clones, and not every one. The sample has 95,000 or so clones; 81% are singletons. The rearrangement joins TRBV19 to TRBJ1-2; TRBD1 matches 9 bases. The sequencing sample was made of peripheral blood. This TCR came from a man older than 75 with COVID-19, enrolled during active disease. CDR3 nucleotides: TGTGCCAGTAGTTCGGCGGACAGGGGTGGCTACACCTTC. It codes for CASSSADRGGYTF.